A selection of T cell receptor beta chains follows, all from one sample in a study of CD8+ T cells in alopecia areata. TCRdb's table, derived via immunoSEQ multiplex PCR, lists solely in-frame clones and lacks some. Of about 210,000 clones listed, around 65% are singletons. The sample here was CD4+ T cells sorted from blood, taken at week 44, from a patient treated with tofacitinib. Every receptor here comes from a human donor with alopecia areata. Each CDR3 is given with its conserved first and last residue. Fields, in order: J gene, D gene, clone size, V gene, CDR3 protein, CDR3 DNA. The D gene is left open where the match is weak. Size values are once, few and many counts, or a class for expanded clones, and some rows have none.

J gene: TRBJ1-6; D gene: .; clone size: few; V gene: TRBV25-1; CDR3 protein: CASSEYKAYSPLHF; CDR3 DNA: TGTGCCAGCAGTGAATATAAGGCGTACTCACCCCTCCACTTT
J gene: TRBJ1-2; D gene: TRBD1; clone size: .; V gene: TRBV27; CDR3 protein: CASSPRTGGYGYTF; CDR3 DNA: TGTGCCAGCAGTCCCCGGACAGGGGGTTATGGCTACACCTTC
J gene: TRBJ1-1; D gene: TRBD1; clone size: .; V gene: TRBV30; CDR3 protein: CAWRITGGKSVNTEAFF; CDR3 DNA: TGTGCCTGGAGAATTACAGGGGGCAAATCGGTGAACACTGAAGCTTTCTTT
J gene: TRBJ2-3; D gene: .; clone size: .; V gene: TRBV29-1; CDR3 protein: CSVRPGADTQYF; CDR3 DNA: TGCAGCGTCAGACCGGGCGCAGATACGCAGTATTTT
J gene: TRBJ2-5; D gene: .; clone size: few; V gene: TRBV29-1; CDR3 protein: CSVVGQAGGTQYF; CDR3 DNA: TGCAGCGTTGTAGGGCAGGCTGGGGGGACCCAGTACTTC
J gene: TRBJ1-6; D gene: .; clone size: .; V gene: TRBV7-6; CDR3 protein: CASSIESSYNSPLHF; CDR3 DNA: TGTGCCAGCAGCATCGAAAGCTCCTATAATTCACCCCTCCACTTT
J gene: TRBJ2-3; D gene: .; clone size: .; V gene: TRBV5-1; CDR3 protein: CASSFRGVKGDTQYF; CDR3 DNA: TGCGCCAGCAGCTTTCGAGGGGTCAAAGGTGATACGCAGTATTTT
J gene: TRBJ2-3; D gene: .; clone size: .; V gene: TRBV4-3; CDR3 protein: CASSQASGSRGSAQYF; CDR3 DNA: TGCGCCAGCAGCCAGGCGTCGGGTAGCCGGGGATCGGCGCAGTATTTT
J gene: TRBJ1-1; D gene: .; clone size: few; V gene: TRBV7-9; CDR3 protein: CASSLPDEAFF; CDR3 DNA: TGTGCCAGCAGCTTACCCGATGAAGCTTTCTTT
J gene: TRBJ1-4; D gene: .; clone size: .; V gene: TRBV7-6; CDR3 protein: CASSLSHPTNEKLFF; CDR3 DNA: TGTGCCAGCAGCTTATCCCACCCAACTAATGAAAAACTGTTTTTT
J gene: TRBJ2-2; D gene: TRBD2; clone size: .; V gene: TRBV6-5; CDR3 protein: CASSSLAGGNTGELFF; CDR3 DNA: TGTGCCAGCAGTTCTCTAGCGGGGGGGAACACCGGGGAGCTGTTTTTT
J gene: TRBJ2-7; D gene: .; clone size: .; V gene: TRBV2; CDR3 protein: CASSEQGYEQYF; CDR3 DNA: TGTGCCAGCAGCGAACAGGGCTACGAGCAGTACTTC
J gene: TRBJ1-1; D gene: TRBD1; clone size: .; V gene: TRBV19; CDR3 protein: CASMSGLGGWEAFF; CDR3 DNA: TGTGCCAGCATGTCCGGATTAGGGGGCTGGGAAGCTTTCTTT
J gene: TRBJ1-2; D gene: .; clone size: few; V gene: TRBV15; CDR3 protein: CATSKEGLSDYTF; CDR3 DNA: TGTGCCACCAGCAAAGAGGGTTTGTCGGACTACACCTTC
J gene: TRBJ2-1; D gene: .; clone size: .; V gene: TRBV5-1; CDR3 protein: CASSLRQGSYNEQFF; CDR3 DNA: TGCGCCAGCAGCTTGAGGCAGGGCTCCTACAATGAGCAGTTCTTC
J gene: TRBJ1-1; D gene: .; clone size: .; V gene: TRBV29-1; CDR3 protein: CSVQRRSEAFF; CDR3 DNA: TGCAGCGTTCAGCGAAGGTCTGAAGCTTTCTTT
J gene: TRBJ2-5; D gene: .; clone size: .; V gene: TRBV20-1; CDR3 protein: CSGGQSETQYF; CDR3 DNA: TGCAGCGGCGGACAGTCAGAGACCCAGTACTTC
J gene: TRBJ2-3; D gene: TRBD2; clone size: .; V gene: TRBV5-1; CDR3 protein: CASSLRGLAGDTQYF; CDR3 DNA: TGCGCCAGCAGCTTGAGAGGACTAGCGGGCGATACGCAGTATTTT
J gene: TRBJ2-5; D gene: .; clone size: .; V gene: TRBV30; CDR3 protein: CAWSDVETQYF; CDR3 DNA: TGTGCCTGGAGCGACGTGGAGACCCAGTACTTC
J gene: TRBJ2-7; D gene: TRBD1; clone size: .; V gene: TRBV29-1; CDR3 protein: CSVGAYRGRTYEQYF; CDR3 DNA: TGCAGCGTGGGGGCCTACAGGGGCCGAACCTACGAGCAGTACTTC
J gene: TRBJ1-6; D gene: .; clone size: .; V gene: TRBV19; CDR3 protein: CASTPGTSKVNSPLHF; CDR3 DNA: TGTGCCAGTACCCCGGGGACCAGCAAGGTGAATTCACCCCTCCACTTT
J gene: TRBJ2-2; D gene: .; clone size: .; V gene: TRBV10-3; CDR3 protein: CAISGYTGELFF; CDR3 DNA: TGTGCCATCAGTGGATACACCGGGGAGCTGTTTTTT
J gene: TRBJ2-2; D gene: .; clone size: .; V gene: TRBV4-3; CDR3 protein: CASSQDIPNTGELFF; CDR3 DNA: TGCGCCAGCAGCCAAGATATTCCGAACACCGGGGAGCTGTTTTTT
J gene: TRBJ1-1; D gene: TRBD1; clone size: .; V gene: TRBV5-6; CDR3 protein: CASSYEGQGGGEAFF; CDR3 DNA: TGTGCCAGCAGCTACGAAGGACAGGGTGGAGGTGAAGCTTTCTTT
J gene: TRBJ2-2; D gene: .; clone size: .; V gene: TRBV29-1; CDR3 protein: CSGRRGLTGELFF; CDR3 DNA: TGCAGCGGTCGCAGGGGCCTCACCGGGGAGCTGTTTTTT
J gene: TRBJ2-3; D gene: .; clone size: few; V gene: TRBV18; CDR3 protein: CASSPPGADTQYF; CDR3 DNA: TGTGCCAGCTCACCACCAGGGGCAGATACGCAGTATTTT
J gene: TRBJ2-7; D gene: .; clone size: .; V gene: TRBV2; CDR3 protein: CASSVETGSYEQYF; CDR3 DNA: TGTGCCAGCAGTGTGGAGACAGGCTCCTACGAGCAGTACTTC
J gene: TRBJ1-1; D gene: .; clone size: .; V gene: TRBV29-1; CDR3 protein: CSVVKMNTEAFF; CDR3 DNA: TGCAGCGTTGTAAAGATGAACACTGAAGCTTTCTTT
J gene: TRBJ1-1; D gene: TRBD1; clone size: .; V gene: TRBV5-1; CDR3 protein: CASSLRTGDTEAFF; CDR3 DNA: TGCGCCAGCAGCTTAAGAACAGGGGACACTGAAGCTTTCTTT
J gene: TRBJ1-5; D gene: .; clone size: .; V gene: TRBV29-1; CDR3 protein: CSVEQGCIGNQPQHF; CDR3 DNA: TGCAGCGTTGAACAGGGGTGTATTGGCAATCAGCCCCAGCATTTT
J gene: TRBJ2-7; D gene: .; clone size: few; V gene: TRBV29-1; CDR3 protein: CSVAEGAYEQYF; CDR3 DNA: TGCAGCGTTGCCGAGGGGGCCTACGAGCAGTACTTC
J gene: TRBJ1-2; D gene: TRBD1; clone size: .; V gene: TRBV19; CDR3 protein: CASETGRYGYTF; CDR3 DNA: TGTGCCAGTGAGACAGGGCGTTATGGCTACACCTTC
J gene: TRBJ2-1; D gene: .; clone size: .; V gene: TRBV30; CDR3 protein: CAWSVQQPRSYNEQFF; CDR3 DNA: TGTGCCTGGAGTGTACAGCAGCCCCGCTCCTACAATGAGCAGTTCTTC
J gene: TRBJ1-5; D gene: TRBD1; clone size: .; V gene: TRBV15; CDR3 protein: CATSEGARGIGNQPQHF; CDR3 DNA: TGTGCCACCAGCGAGGGGGCGCGGGGTATCGGCAATCAGCCCCAGCATTTT
J gene: TRBJ1-5; D gene: .; clone size: .; V gene: TRBV6-1; CDR3 protein: CASSERGVNHQPQHF; CDR3 DNA: TGTGCCAGCAGTGAAAGGGGGGTAAATCATCAACCCCAGCATTTT
J gene: TRBJ2-3; D gene: TRBD2; clone size: .; V gene: TRBV30; CDR3 protein: CAWSDGRTSGGGDTQYF; CDR3 DNA: TGTGCCTGGAGTGACGGAAGGACTAGCGGGGGAGGAGATACGCAGTATTTT
J gene: TRBJ1-2; D gene: .; clone size: .; V gene: TRBV11-2; CDR3 protein: CASSSEARGYTF; CDR3 DNA: TGTGCCAGCAGCTCGGAAGCGAGGGGCTACACCTTC
J gene: TRBJ1-2; D gene: TRBD1; clone size: .; V gene: TRBV4-3; CDR3 protein: CASSGGQGRQGYTF; CDR3 DNA: TGCGCCAGCAGCGGAGGACAGGGTCGACAAGGCTACACCTTC
J gene: TRBJ2-3; D gene: TRBD2; clone size: .; V gene: TRBV9; CDR3 protein: CASSVEAGGTDTQYF; CDR3 DNA: TGTGCCAGCAGCGTAGAAGCGGGGGGTACAGATACGCAGTATTTT
J gene: TRBJ2-6; D gene: TRBD1; clone size: .; V gene: TRBV29-1; CDR3 protein: CSVGTGSGANVLTF; CDR3 DNA: TGCAGCGTTGGGACAGGGTCTGGGGCCAACGTCCTGACTTTC
J gene: TRBJ1-6; D gene: .; clone size: .; V gene: TRBV25-1; CDR3 protein: CASSEGPSPLHF; CDR3 DNA: TGTGCCAGCAGTGAGGGTCCATCACCCCTCCACTTT
J gene: TRBJ2-5; D gene: .; clone size: .; V gene: TRBV27; CDR3 protein: CASSLGVLETQYF; CDR3 DNA: TGTGCCAGCAGTTTGGGGGTCCTGGAGACCCAGTACTTC
J gene: TRBJ2-7; D gene: .; clone size: .; V gene: TRBV29-1; CDR3 protein: CSVLDGSYEQYF; CDR3 DNA: TGCAGCGTTCTGGATGGCTCCTACGAGCAGTACTTC
J gene: TRBJ2-1; D gene: .; clone size: .; V gene: TRBV29-1; CDR3 protein: CSVEVWGSSYNEQFF; CDR3 DNA: TGCAGCGTTGAAGTCTGGGGGAGCTCCTACAATGAGCAGTTCTTC
J gene: TRBJ2-5; D gene: TRBD1; clone size: once; V gene: TRBV7-8; CDR3 protein: CASSAAGTGAQETQYF; CDR3 DNA: TGTGCCAGCAGCGCCGCCGGGACAGGAGCCCAAGAGACCCAGTACTTC
J gene: TRBJ2-6; D gene: .; clone size: .; V gene: TRBV2; CDR3 protein: CASSTGANVLTF; CDR3 DNA: TGTGCCAGCAGTACTGGGGCCAACGTCCTGACTTTC
J gene: TRBJ2-6; D gene: .; clone size: .; V gene: TRBV30; CDR3 protein: CAWSGEGLSGANVLTF; CDR3 DNA: TGTGCCTGGAGTGGAGAAGGTCTCTCTGGGGCCAACGTCCTGACTTTC
J gene: TRBJ2-7; D gene: TRBD1; clone size: once; V gene: TRBV13; CDR3 protein: CASSLGTGVLYEQYF; CDR3 DNA: TGTGCCAGCAGCTTAGGGACAGGGGTCCTCTACGAGCAGTACTTC
J gene: TRBJ2-7; D gene: TRBD2; clone size: .; V gene: TRBV11-2; CDR3 protein: CASRPLAGTDEQYF; CDR3 DNA: TGTGCCAGCAGACCACTAGCGGGGACCGACGAGCAGTACTTC
J gene: TRBJ2-3; D gene: .; clone size: .; V gene: TRBV29-1; CDR3 protein: CSANIEGSGTQYF; CDR3 DNA: TGCAGCGCCAATATAGAGGGCTCGGGTACGCAGTATTTT